The source of this T cell receptor beta chain is a study of blood T cells in healthy people across ages. Study results and caveats: The long-lived group displayed more naive CD4+ cells, plus higher diversity, than the aged donors did. It was not possible, with unsorted PBMCs, to conclusively compare naive and antigen-experienced cells. Naive T cell percentage showed a strong correlation with the diversity of TCR beta.

The CDR3 contains 14 residues. The germline CDR1 and CDR2 sequences are SGHTA and FQGNSA. A sample-barcoded 5' primer and a J-beta primer mix were used in a second PCR of roughly 7 to 12 cycles. One entry per CDR3 protein, called by TCRdb with MiXCR from the 5' RACE reads. The table lists 650,000 to 800,000 distinct CDR3 sequences, around 45% of them singletons. This clonotype has just a few counts. Its antigen is unknown. The clonotype comes from a man between 60 and 70 years old in good health. The sample consisted of blood. The chain links TRBV7-2 to TRBJ2-7; D tentatively fits TRBD1 or TRBD2 (5 bases each). The J call may be mistaken, given a closer DNA end match to TRBJ2-5. CDR3 coding DNA: TGTGCCAGCAGCTCCGGGACCATAGCCGAGACCCAGTACTTC. Amino acids: CASSSGTIAETQYF.